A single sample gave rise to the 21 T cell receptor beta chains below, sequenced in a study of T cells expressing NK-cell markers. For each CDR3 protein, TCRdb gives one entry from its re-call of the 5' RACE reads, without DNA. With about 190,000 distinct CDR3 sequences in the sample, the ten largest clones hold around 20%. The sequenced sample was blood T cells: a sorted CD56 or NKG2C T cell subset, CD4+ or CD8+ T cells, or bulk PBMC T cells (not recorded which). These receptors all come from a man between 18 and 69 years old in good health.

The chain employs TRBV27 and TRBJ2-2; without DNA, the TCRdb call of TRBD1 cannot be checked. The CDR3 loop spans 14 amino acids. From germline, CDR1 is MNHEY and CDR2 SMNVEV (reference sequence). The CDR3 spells CASKTGANTGELFF.

CDR3 sequence reads: CASRLTGGGNEQYF. This rearrangement joins TRBV28 to TRBJ2-7; TCRdb indicates TRBD1, and absent DNA this call remains unverified. The CDR3 is 14 residues long. Per the germline V gene, CDR1 is MDHEN and CDR2 is SYDVKM.

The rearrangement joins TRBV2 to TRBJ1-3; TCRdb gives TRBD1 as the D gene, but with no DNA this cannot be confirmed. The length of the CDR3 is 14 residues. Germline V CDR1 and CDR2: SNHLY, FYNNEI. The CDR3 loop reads CASRFGQSPDTIYF.

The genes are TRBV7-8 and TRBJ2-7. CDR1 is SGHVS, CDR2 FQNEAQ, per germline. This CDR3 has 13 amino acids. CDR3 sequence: CASSGSTPYEQYF. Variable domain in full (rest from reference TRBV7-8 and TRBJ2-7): GAGVSQSPRYKVAKRGQDVALRCDPISGHVSLFWYQQALGQGPEFLTYFQNEAQLDKSGLPSDRFFAERPEGSVSTLKIQRTQQEDSAVYLCASSGSTPYEQYFGPGTRLTVT.

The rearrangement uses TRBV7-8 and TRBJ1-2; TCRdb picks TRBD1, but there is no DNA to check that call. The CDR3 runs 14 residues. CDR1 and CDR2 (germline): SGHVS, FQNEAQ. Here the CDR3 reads CASSSPQGDYGYTF.

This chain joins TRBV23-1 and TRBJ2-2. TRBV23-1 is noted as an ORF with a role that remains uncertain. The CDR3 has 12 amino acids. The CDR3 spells CASTSRTGELFF.

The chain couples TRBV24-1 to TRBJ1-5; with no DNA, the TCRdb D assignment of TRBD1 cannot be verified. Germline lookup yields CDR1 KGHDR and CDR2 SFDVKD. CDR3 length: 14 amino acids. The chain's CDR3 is CATSDGRSNQPQHF.

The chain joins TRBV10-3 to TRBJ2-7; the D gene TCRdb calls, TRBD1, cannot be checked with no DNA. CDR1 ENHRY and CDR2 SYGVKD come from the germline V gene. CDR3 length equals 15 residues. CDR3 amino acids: CAIRPDRTDSYEQYF.

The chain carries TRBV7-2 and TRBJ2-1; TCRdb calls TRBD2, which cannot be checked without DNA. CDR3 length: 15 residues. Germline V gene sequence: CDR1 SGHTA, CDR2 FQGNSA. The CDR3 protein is CASSDLAGGSNEQFF.

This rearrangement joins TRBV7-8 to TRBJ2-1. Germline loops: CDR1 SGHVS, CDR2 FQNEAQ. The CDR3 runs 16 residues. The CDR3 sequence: CASSSSDWNQKLEQFF. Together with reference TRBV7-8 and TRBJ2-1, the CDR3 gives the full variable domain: GAGVSQSPRYKVAKRGQDVALRCDPISGHVSLFWYQQALGQGPEFLTYFQNEAQLDKSGLPSDRFFAERPEGSVSTLKIQRTQQEDSAVYLCASSSSDWNQKLEQFFGPGTRLTVL.

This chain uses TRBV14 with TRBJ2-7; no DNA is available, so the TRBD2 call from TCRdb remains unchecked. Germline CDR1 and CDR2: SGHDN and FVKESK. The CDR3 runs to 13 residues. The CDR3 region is CASRAGGVYEQYF.

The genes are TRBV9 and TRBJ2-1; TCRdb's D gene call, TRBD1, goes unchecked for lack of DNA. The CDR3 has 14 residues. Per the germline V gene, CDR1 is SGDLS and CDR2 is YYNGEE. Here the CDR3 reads CASGTGTAYNEQFF.

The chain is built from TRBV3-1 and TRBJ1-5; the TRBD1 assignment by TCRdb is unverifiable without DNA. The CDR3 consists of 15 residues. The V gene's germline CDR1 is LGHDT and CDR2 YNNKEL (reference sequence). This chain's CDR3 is CASLGLRDSNQPQHF.

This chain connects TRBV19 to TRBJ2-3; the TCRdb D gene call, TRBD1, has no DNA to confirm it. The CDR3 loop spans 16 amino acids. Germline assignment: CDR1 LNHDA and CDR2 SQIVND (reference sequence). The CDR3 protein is CASSILTGGGTDTQYF. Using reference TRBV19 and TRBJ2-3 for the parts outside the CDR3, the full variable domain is DGGITQSPKYLFRKEGQNVTLSCEQNLNHDAMYWYRQDPGQGLRLIYYSQIVNDFQKGDIAEGYSVSREKKESFPLTVTSAQKNPTAFYLCASSILTGGGTDTQYFGPGTRLTVL.

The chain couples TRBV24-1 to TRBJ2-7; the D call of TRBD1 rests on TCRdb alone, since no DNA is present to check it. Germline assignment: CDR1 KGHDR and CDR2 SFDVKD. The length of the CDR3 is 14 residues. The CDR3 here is CATTGQGRGYEQYF.

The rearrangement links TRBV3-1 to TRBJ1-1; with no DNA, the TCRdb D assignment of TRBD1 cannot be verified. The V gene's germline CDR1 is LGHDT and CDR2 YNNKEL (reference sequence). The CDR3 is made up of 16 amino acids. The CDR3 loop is CASSPGGRAPNTEAFF.

The CDR3 spells CASSHATGFELGYTF. The V and J genes are TRBV4-2 and TRBJ1-2; absent DNA, TCRdb's TRBD1 call cannot be checked. CDR1 is LGHNA, CDR2 YNFKEQ, per germline. The CDR3 sequence is 15 residues long.

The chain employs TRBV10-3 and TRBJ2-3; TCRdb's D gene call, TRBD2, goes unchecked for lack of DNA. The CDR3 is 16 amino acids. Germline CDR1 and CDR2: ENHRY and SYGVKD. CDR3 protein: CAISQGLAEITDTQYF.

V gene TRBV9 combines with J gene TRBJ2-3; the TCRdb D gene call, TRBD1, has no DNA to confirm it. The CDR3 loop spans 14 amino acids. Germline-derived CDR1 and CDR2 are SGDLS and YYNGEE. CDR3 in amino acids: CASSPLEGPGTQYF.

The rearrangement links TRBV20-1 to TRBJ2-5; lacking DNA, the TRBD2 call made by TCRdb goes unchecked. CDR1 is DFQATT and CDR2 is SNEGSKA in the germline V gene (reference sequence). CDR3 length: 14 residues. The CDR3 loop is CSARPGLARETQYF.

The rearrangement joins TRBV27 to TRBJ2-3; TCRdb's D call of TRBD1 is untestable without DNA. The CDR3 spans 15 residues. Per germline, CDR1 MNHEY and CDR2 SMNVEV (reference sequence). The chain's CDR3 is CASSFWGASDDTQYF.